The clone carrying this T cell receptor (beta chain) was seen just once. The CDR3 extends over 15 amino acids. V lost 0 bases and J 4 bases, leaving 9 bases between the germline ends. CDR1 is MRHNA and CDR2 is SNTAGT in the germline V gene. Sequencing was performed with immunoSEQ multiplex PCR; in TCRdb, only in-frame clones are kept and a portion is missing. Counted here are roughly 58,000 clones, about 88% occurring once; the ten biggest clones make up 3% to 3.5%. The source of the sample is a study of T cell changes during pregnancy in multiple sclerosis. The sequencing here drew on CD8+ T cells from peripheral blood mononuclear cells, taken before pregnancy. This clonotype was sampled from a female donor with multiple sclerosis, enrolled in a pregnancy study. The V and J genes are TRBV6-4 and TRBJ2-2; D possibly corresponds to TRBD2 (5 bases). For the CDR3, the DNA is TGTGCCAGCAGTGACTCAGCGGCAGGCACCGGGGAGCTGTTTTTT. This codes for CASSDSAAGTGELFF.